One and the same sample provided the 24 T cell receptor beta chains below, sequenced in a study of blood T cell repertoires in COVID-19. The repertoire was sequenced with immunoSEQ multiplex PCR; TCRdb's copy has only in-frame clones and lacks some. This repertoire shows around 95,000 clones, about 83% found once; its top ten account for roughly 13%. Sequencing was performed on peripheral blood. The receptors shown here come from a human donor in a cohort sampled during active COVID-19.

J is TRBJ2-1 and V is TRBV12-5; 7 bases map to TRBD2. Germline-derived CDR1 and CDR2 are LGHNT and FRNRAP. The junction had 21 bases not matched to a gene; V was cut back by 0 bases and J by 4 bases. The CDR3 runs to 21 residues. For the CDR3, the DNA is TGTGCTAGTGGTTTGGTACTAGGGACTACCCCCAGGATATCCTTATACAATGAGCAGTTCTTC. Its protein product is CASGLVLGTTPRISLYNEQFF.

This chain links TRBV2 with TRBJ2-3; TRBD1 matches at 9 bases. The germline CDR1 and CDR2 sequences are SNHLY and FYNNEI. This CDR3 is built from 15 residues. V was pared by 6 bases and J by 3 bases, with 7 bases of the junction left unmatched. The CDR3 region has the DNA TGTGCCAGCAGCCACCGGGACAGGGCTACAGATACGCAGTATTTT. Amino acids: CASSHRDRATDTQYF. Filled out from reference TRBV2 and TRBJ2-3, the complete variable domain reads EPEVTQTPSHQVTQMGQEVILRCVPISNHLYFYWYRQILGQKVEFLVSFYNNEISEKSEIFDDQFSVERPDGSNFTLKIRSTKLEDSAMYFCASSHRDRATDTQYFGPGTRLTVL.

The chain recombines TRBV5-1 with TRBJ1-1; 7 bases line up with TRBD1. In germline, CDR1 is SGHRS, CDR2 YFSETQ. CDR3 length equals 19 residues. V dropped 1 base and J dropped 0; count of bases not matched to a gene: 15. DNA of the CDR3: TGCGCCAGCAGCTTGCTCTTCAACAGGGGAAGTATCATGAACACTGAAGCTTTCTTT. Translated: CASSLLFNRGSIMNTEAFF.

The gene calls are TRBV29-1 and TRBJ2-7, with D maybe TRBD2 (5 bases). The CDR3 has 12 residues. Germline values: CDR1 SQVTM, CDR2 ANQGSEA. V was cut by 3 bases and J by 0 bases, with 6 bases left in between. The CDR3 loop reads CSVDGDSYEQYF. Written as DNA, the CDR3 is TGCAGCGTTGACGGGGACTCCTACGAGCAGTACTTC.

The CDR3 loop is CATSKLTDSQETQYF. CDR3 nucleotides: TGTGCCACCAGCAAACTAACTGACAGCCAAGAGACCCAGTACTTC. V gene TRBV15 combines with J gene TRBJ2-5; D is possibly TRBD1 (5 bases). Germline V gene data show CDR1 as LNHNV and CDR2 as YYDKDF (reference sequence). Trimming took off 4 bases at V and 1 base at J, with 13 bases between the two ends. This CDR3 region has 15 residues.

This chain uses TRBV30 with TRBJ1-5, with D uncertain. With 5 bases removed from V and 5 bases from J, the gap between germline ends came to 16 bases. This CDR3 spans 14 amino acids. Germline V gene sequence: CDR1 GTSNPN, CDR2 SVGIG (reference sequence). The chain's CDR3 is CAWGPGSRDQPQHF. In DNA form, the CDR3 reads TGTGCCTGGGGACCCGGGTCGAGGGATCAGCCCCAGCATTTT.

The rearrangement joins TRBV3-1 (or the pseudogene TRBV3-2) to TRBJ1-6, with TRBD1 matching 10 bases. J was trimmed by 11 bases and V by 5 bases; bases with no gene match: 6. This CDR3 region has 14 residues. Germline V CDR1 and CDR2: LGHDT, YNNKEL (reference sequence). CDR3 amino acids: CASSSDRGLTPLHF. CDR3 bases: TGTGCCAGCAGCTCAGACAGGGGGCTTACACCCCTCCACTTT.

CDR3 DNA: TGTGCCAGCAGTGCGACTTTAGCGGGGGCGTCGTTACAAGAGACCCAGTACTTC. Translation: CASSATLAGASLQETQYF. This chain links TRBV6-2 or TRBV6-3 with TRBJ2-5, with 9 bases matching TRBD2. This CDR3 region has 18 residues. V shed 5 bases, J shed 2 bases, and the junction held 15 bases outside the gene matches. Germline-derived CDR1 and CDR2 are MNHEY and SVGEGT.

As concerns this clone: The same CDR3 also results from other DNA sequences found in this sample. The rearrangement joins TRBV9 to TRBJ2-1, with 11 positions matching TRBD2. The length of the CDR3 is 16 residues. Trimming cost V 3 bases and J 2 bases; bases outside gene matches: 4. Per germline, CDR1 SGDLS and CDR2 YYNGEE. The CDR3 DNA reads as TGTGCCAGCAGCGCGACTAGCGGGGCCACCTACAATGAGCAGTTCTTC. Translating gives CASSATSGATYNEQFF.

This chain links TRBV6-2 or TRBV6-3 with TRBJ1-1; 8 nucleotides line up with TRBD1. CDR1 MNHEY and CDR2 SVGEGT come from the germline V gene. CDR3 length: 14 amino acids. The V gene end was trimmed by 5 bases and the J gene end by 1 base; junction bases not matched to a gene: 3. In nucleotides, the CDR3 is TGTGCCAGCAGTGATGGGACAGGGAACACTGAAGCTTTCTTT. The encoded protein is CASSDGTGNTEAFF.

This clone has a handful of counts. The identical CDR3 is also encoded by other nucleotide sequences in the sample. V is TRBV14 and J is TRBJ2-1, with a tentative D call TRBD2 (5 bases). Trimming cost V 0 bases and J 7 bases, with 7 bases left between them. Germline V gene sequence: CDR1 SGHDN, CDR2 FVKESK. The CDR3 is 13 amino acids. CDR3 coding DNA: TGTGCCAGCAGCCAAGATAGGAGGAATGAGCAGTTCTTC. Amino acids: CASSQDRRNEQFF.

The chain recombines TRBV4-3 with TRBJ1-4, with D hard to call. Deletions cut 0 bases from V and 4 bases from J, with 6 bases between. Germline values: CDR1 LGHNA, CDR2 YSLEER. This CDR3 is built from 14 residues. Here the CDR3 reads CASSQDFYNEKLFF. CDR3 DNA: TGCGCCAGCAGCCAAGACTTTTATAATGAAAAACTGTTTTTT.

The chain has TRBV20-1 and TRBJ2-7; 9 positions match TRBD2. Per germline, CDR1 DFQATT and CDR2 SNEGSKA (reference sequence). The CDR3 extends over 17 amino acids. V shed 6 bases and J 0 bases; nucleotides not matched to a gene: 15. CDR3 amino acids: CSASGGSAGGSSYEQYF. The CDR3 region has the DNA TGCAGTGCCAGTGGGGGGTCGGCGGGAGGGAGCTCCTACGAGCAGTACTTC.

V and J are TRBV5-4 and TRBJ2-7; maybe TRBD1 (6 bases). Trimming left V 1 base short and J 3 bases short, with 14 bases between. The germline V gene has CDR1 SGHNT and CDR2 YYREEE (reference sequence). The CDR3 has 15 residues. The CDR3 nucleotides are TGTGCCAGCAGCTTGTCGGTGGACAGCCGCTACGAGCAGTACTTC. Translating gives CASSLSVDSRYEQYF.

The chain links TRBV29-1 to TRBJ1-5; TRBD1 might be the D (6 bases). Germline V gives CDR1 SQVTM, CDR2 ANQGSEA. The CDR3 has 13 residues. Deletions cut 5 bases from V and 3 bases from J, with 11 bases between. The CDR3 DNA reads TGCAGCGTTTCCCGGGACACCAATCAGCCCCAGCATTTT. Translated: CSVSRDTNQPQHF.

CDR3 amino acids: CASTHRGGLAGGIDNEQFF. The CDR3 DNA follows: TGTGCCAGCACTCATAGGGGGGGACTAGCGGGAGGAATAGACAATGAGCAGTTCTTC. V and J are TRBV6-7 and TRBJ2-1; 15 bases line up with TRBD2. TRBV6-7 is an open reading frame whose function is uncertain. The junction had 15 bases not matched to a gene; V was cut back by 7 bases and J by 5 bases. This CDR3 region has 19 residues.

This chain joins TRBV18 and TRBJ1-5; TRBD1 matches 9 bases. The V gene's germline CDR1 is KGHSH and CDR2 LQKENI. V lost 4 bases, J lost 4 bases, and 2 bases stayed unmatched. The CDR3 length is 14 residues. CDR3 protein: CASSLGQGNQPQHF. The CDR3 DNA reads TGTGCCAGCTCACTAGGACAGGGGAATCAGCCCCAGCATTTT.

This chain joins TRBV11-2 and TRBJ1-5; TRBD1 agrees at 7 bases. The CDR3 is 15 residues long. Germline V lookup: CDR1 SGHAT, CDR2 FQNNGV. V trimming: 5 bases; J trimming: 1 base; junction bases outside the gene matches: 5. This CDR3 is CASSATGNSNQPQHF. CDR3 bases: TGTGCCAGCAGCGCGACAGGGAACAGCAATCAGCCCCAGCATTTT.

CDR3 loop: CASRLTGEPQYF. CDR3 nucleotide sequence: TGTGCCAGTAGGCTCACAGGGGAACCCCAGTACTTC. The chain recombines TRBV6-6 with TRBJ2-5; 7 bases map to TRBD1. Germline trimming cut 9 bases from V and 9 bases from J; bases unmatched to any gene: 10. This CDR3 comprises 12 residues. Germline loops: CDR1 MNHNY, CDR2 SVGAGI (reference sequence).

This rearrangement joins TRBV28 to TRBJ2-6; 7 bases fit TRBD2. The CDR3 sequence is 15 residues long. V dropped 7 bases and J dropped 4; count of bases not matched to a gene: 7. Germline V lookup: CDR1 MDHEN, CDR2 SYDVKM. The CDR3 nucleotides read TGTGCCAGCATTGCAGCGGGGTTAGGGGCCAACGTCCTGACTTTC. Translating it yields CASIAAGLGANVLTF.

This clone was seen just once. The chain uses TRBV6-6 and TRBJ2-3, with 10 bases identical to TRBD2. Germline CDR1 is MNHNY and CDR2 is SVGAGI (reference sequence). V lost 6 bases to trimming and J lost 4 bases; unmatched junction nucleotides: 4. This CDR3 has 14 amino acids. In DNA, the CDR3 is TGTGCCAGCAGACTAGCGGGAAGGCCAGATACGCAGTATTTT. It translates to CASRLAGRPDTQYF.

The V call is TRBV27, the J call TRBJ1-1; unclear D gene. V was pared by 4 bases and J by 2 bases, with 8 bases between. The CDR3 is 13 amino acids. The germline V gene encodes CDR1 MNHEY and CDR2 SMNVEV (reference sequence). The CDR3 protein is CASSSLPNTEAFF. CDR3 nucleotide sequence: TGTGCCAGCAGTTCCCTCCCCAACACTGAAGCTTTCTTT.

For this clone: This same CDR3 is encoded by further DNA sequences in the sample. The genes are TRBV5-1 and TRBJ2-7; 10 bases fit TRBD1. CDR1 SGHRS and CDR2 YFSETQ come from the germline V gene. CDR3 length equals 15 residues. The V gene end was trimmed by 0 bases and the J gene end by 0 bases; junction bases not matched to a gene: 0. As DNA, the CDR3 is TGCGCCAGCAGCTTGGGACAGGGGGCCTCCTACGAGCAGTACTTC. Translating gives CASSLGQGASYEQYF.

This sequence joins TRBV7-9 and TRBJ2-7, with TRBD1 identical over 7 bases. CDR3 length: 13 residues. After removal of 6 bases from V and 9 bases from J, the junction contained 11 bases not matched to a gene. Germline CDR1 and CDR2: SEHNR and FQNEAQ (reference sequence). CDR3 amino acids: CASSSNRGSGQYF. The CDR3 DNA reads as TGTGCCAGCAGTTCGAACAGGGGTAGTGGGCAGTACTTC.